The source of this T cell receptor beta chain is a study of blood T cell repertoires in COVID-19. About the research overall: Acute-phase and convalescent COVID-19 samples originated in the United States, Italy and Spain. The analysed material was cDNA or gDNA that came from T cells, B-cell-depleted T cells, or PBMCs.

As originally analysed: Reference gene primers were amplified, and this amplification served to estimate nucleated cell counts. The protocol was immunoSEQ multiplex PCR, while the TCRdb copy is restricted to in-frame clones and leaves out a portion. From that table come the V and J calls and clone size; the DNA was used to work out D and trimming. Of under 200,000 clones listed, under 90% are singletons. This clone has a handful of counts. Per germline, CDR1 LGHDT and CDR2 YNNKEL (reference sequence). V gave up 4 bases and J gave up 3 bases, with 7 bases separating them. The CDR3 contains 12 residues.

The receptor comes from a woman of 80 years or more with acute or convalescent COVID-19. The sequenced sample was peripheral blood. V usage is TRBV3-1 (or the pseudogene TRBV3-2) and J usage is TRBJ2-7; D unclear. Written as DNA, the CDR3 is TGTGCCAGCAGCCGACACGTCTACGAGCAGTACTTC. This gives the protein CASSRHVYEQYF.